Each of the 18 T cell receptor beta chains below was sequenced from the same sample in a study of shared clonotypes between healthy human individuals. Naive CD8 cells lacked CD45RO and underwent positive selection for CCR7, leaving out terminally differentiated effector memory CD45RA+ cells. Profiling relied on immunoSEQ multiplex PCR, and the TCRdb table lists in-frame clones only, not all of them. The data show hundreds of thousands of clones, nearly 97% seen once. The sequenced sample was naive CD8+ T cells sorted from blood. The source is a woman in her twenties or thirties in good health.

The chain has TRBV7-9 and TRBJ2-1, with 7 bases lining up with TRBD2. This CDR3 is built from 15 residues. Germline values: CDR1 SEHNR, CDR2 FQNEAQ (reference sequence). The V segment lost 5 bases and the J segment 2 bases; nucleotides outside the gene matches: 6. CDR3 sequence (DNA): TGTGCCAGCAGCGCCACTAGCGAGCCCTACAATGAGCAGTTCTTC. Translating gives CASSATSEPYNEQFF.

The gene calls are TRBV9 and TRBJ2-1; 11 positions match TRBD2. The germline gives CDR1 SGDLS, CDR2 YYNGEE. CDR3 length: 16 amino acids. Trimming took 2 bases from V and 4 from J; bases not matched to a gene: 5. The CDR3 loop is CASSVLTSGSYNEQFF. For the CDR3, the DNA is TGTGCCAGCAGCGTCCTTACTAGCGGGAGTTACAATGAGCAGTTCTTC.

This clone has only one observation. The chain is built from TRBV19 and TRBJ2-7; TRBD2 might be the D (6 bases). The CDR3 is 14 amino acids. With 5 bases removed from V and 3 bases from J, the gap between germline ends came to 14 bases. Germline V gene sequence: CDR1 LNHDA, CDR2 SQIVND (reference sequence). CDR3 protein: CASSVGDGGYEQYF. The CDR3 region has the DNA TGTGCCAGTAGTGTAGGGGACGGGGGCTACGAGCAGTACTTC.

This clone was detected only a few times. Other DNA sequences of this sample code for an identical CDR3. The chain carries TRBV19 and TRBJ2-7; D perhaps matches TRBD2 (6 bases). V lost 1 base and J lost 0, with 7 bases in between. Germline V lookup: CDR1 LNHDA, CDR2 SQIVND (reference sequence). The CDR3 sequence is 14 residues long. In DNA form, the CDR3 reads TGTGCCAGTAGTATAGTCGGGAGCTCCTACGAGCAGTACTTC. It yields the protein CASSIVGSSYEQYF.

The rearrangement links TRBV11-2 to TRBJ2-7; 11 nucleotides line up with TRBD1. The V segment lost 7 bases and the J segment 2 bases; nucleotides outside the gene matches: 10. Germline loops: CDR1 SGHAT, CDR2 FQNNGV. The CDR3 loop spans 16 amino acids. This CDR3 is CASKESAGQGAYEQYF. The CDR3 DNA is TGTGCCAGCAAAGAATCAGCGGGACAGGGGGCCTACGAGCAGTACTTC. The full variable domain, its missing parts supplied by reference TRBV11-2 and TRBJ2-7, is EAGVAQSPRYKIIEKRQSVAFWCNPISGHATLYWYQQILGQGPKLLIQFQNNGVVDDSQLPKDRFSAERLKGVDSTLKIQPAKLEDSAVYLCASKESAGQGAYEQYFGPGTRLTVT.

This chain connects TRBV2 to TRBJ2-3; 14 nucleotides match TRBD2. The CDR3 is 15 residues long. Germline V gene sequence: CDR1 SNHLY, CDR2 FYNNEI. The V and J ends lost 6 bases and 9 bases, in that order; junction bases with no gene match: 8. The CDR3 region has the DNA TGTGCCAGCAGGGGGCCGACTAGCGGGAGGGGAACGCAGTATTTT. Translation: CASRGPTSGRGTQYF.

The chain uses TRBV2 and TRBJ2-1; D gene uncertain. Trimming removed 3 bases from V and 5 bases from J, with 8 bases in between. There are 13 residues in the CDR3. Germline lookup yields CDR1 SNHLY and CDR2 FYNNEI. DNA of the CDR3: TGTGCCAGCAGTGATTCTAGGGACAATGAGCAGTTCTTC. Protein: CASSDSRDNEQFF.

The J gene is TRBJ2-7, the V gene TRBV7-6; the D gene could be TRBD1 or TRBD2 (6 bases each). CDR3 size: 13 residues. The V end lost 1 base, the J end lost 5 bases, and 9 bases lay between the germline ends. Germline CDR1 SGHVS, CDR2 FNYEAQ. Here the CDR3 reads CASSLGRGDEQYF. DNA for the CDR3: TGTGCCAGCAGCTTAGGAAGGGGGGACGAGCAGTACTTC.

The genes are TRBV7-8 and TRBJ2-1; 15 bases align to TRBD2. V dropped 5 bases and J dropped 4; count of bases not matched to a gene: 6. CDR1 SGHVS and CDR2 FQNEAQ come from the germline V gene. CDR3 length equals 17 residues. The CDR3 coding sequence is TGTGCCAGCAGCCGGGGACTAGCGGGAGGTCTATACAATGAGCAGTTCTTC. Its translation: CASSRGLAGGLYNEQFF. Variable domain in full (rest from reference TRBV7-8 and TRBJ2-1): GAGVSQSPRYKVAKRGQDVALRCDPISGHVSLFWYQQALGQGPEFLTYFQNEAQLDKSGLPSDRFFAERPEGSVSTLKIQRTQQEDSAVYLCASSRGLAGGLYNEQFFGPGTRLTVL.

This chain uses TRBV19 with TRBJ2-7; D possibly matches TRBD1 or TRBD2 (5 bases each). CDR1 LNHDA and CDR2 SQIVND come from the germline V gene (reference sequence). This CDR3 is built from 14 residues. V lost 1 base, J lost 1 base, and 8 bases lay in between. For the CDR3, the DNA is TGTGCCAGTAGTATAGGAGAGGGGTCCTACGAGCAGTACTTC. It translates to CASSIGEGSYEQYF.

This chain uses TRBV28 with TRBJ1-2, with D possibly being TRBD1 (5 bases). V lost 3 bases and J 8 bases, leaving 13 bases between the germline ends. CDR3 length: 13 residues. Germline V gene sequence: CDR1 MDHEN, CDR2 SYDVKM. The CDR3 DNA is TGTGCCAGCAGTTTTCGGGGGGGTTCGGGCTACACCTTC. Protein product: CASSFRGGSGYTF.

This rearrangement joins TRBV27 to TRBJ1-2; 10 positions agree with TRBD1. Germline loops: CDR1 MNHEY, CDR2 SMNVEV (reference sequence). CDR3 length: 14 amino acids. The V and J ends lost 3 bases and 8 bases, in that order; junction bases with no gene match: 6. The CDR3: CASSFGTGVFGYTF. The CDR3 coding sequence is TGTGCCAGCAGTTTTGGGACAGGGGTCTTCGGCTACACCTTC.

This rearrangement joins TRBV6-1 to TRBJ1-5, with a weak D call TRBD1 (5 bases). The V gene's germline CDR1 is MNHNS and CDR2 SASEGT. CDR3 length: 16 amino acids. V dropped 2 bases and J dropped 6 bases, with 17 bases sitting between them. The CDR3 region has the DNA TGTGCCAGCAGTGAATGGTGGGGGGATCTTACTCAGCCCCAGCATTTT. Protein: CASSEWWGDLTQPQHF.

V is TRBV29-1 and J is TRBJ2-3, with 11 bases lining up with TRBD2. The CDR3 covers 14 residues. The J segment lost 0 bases and the V segment lost 7 bases, leaving 3 bases of the junction unmatched. Germline V gene lookup returns CDR1 SQVTM and CDR2 ANQGSEA. The CDR3 bases are TGCAGCGGGAGGACTAGCGGGAGCACAGATACGCAGTATTTT. Translating gives CSGRTSGSTDTQYF.

This chain joins TRBV4-2 and TRBJ2-7, with TRBD2 identical over 9 bases. The CDR3 is 16 residues long. V lost 0 bases and J lost 3; bases outside the gene matches: 6. Germline CDR1 reads LGHNA; CDR2 reads YNFKEQ. The CDR3 is CASSQDLAGGNYEQYF. The DNA of the CDR3 is TGTGCCAGCAGCCAAGATCTGGCGGGAGGGAACTACGAGCAGTACTTC.

This chain links TRBV7-6 with TRBJ2-2; weak D call: TRBD1 (7 bases). The CDR3 length is 16 residues. Between the trimmed V and J ends, which lost 4 bases and 2 bases, there was a span of 14 bases. CDR1 and CDR2 (germline): SGHVS, FNYEAQ. CDR3 residues: CASSSRGEDNTGELFF. CDR3 DNA: TGTGCCAGCAGCTCCAGGGGGGAGGACAACACCGGGGAGCTGTTTTTT.

The V and J genes are TRBV7-9 and TRBJ2-3, with 8 bases lining up with TRBD2. The CDR3 totals 19 residues. CDR1 is SEHNR, CDR2 FQNEAQ, per germline (reference sequence). Germline trimming cut 5 bases from V and 2 bases from J; bases unmatched to any gene: 18. The CDR3, as DNA: TGTGCCAGCAGCCCCGATAGCGGGGTCGCTTCTCGGACCACAGATACGCAGTATTTT. It specifies CASSPDSGVASRTTDTQYF.

The chain employs TRBV6-6 and TRBJ1-1; possible D gene TRBD1, 5 bases. CDR3 size: 12 residues. The germline V gene has CDR1 MNHNY and CDR2 SVGAGI (reference sequence). Trimming pared 4 bases from V and 11 bases from J, leaving 14 bases between. The CDR3 nucleotides read TGTGCCAGCAGTTCCGGGGGGATAATGGCTTTCTTT. Translating it yields CASSSGGIMAFF.